This T cell receptor beta chain comes out of a study of regulatory T cells in long-lasting Graves disease. Points from the study as a whole: In persistent patients, shared public clonotypes (around 2,600) outnumbered those in new patients (around 1,000). Limited samples may have lowered accuracy. Persistent Graves' disease cases displayed lower TCR diversity than newly diagnosed ones.

V lost 4 bases and J lost 8; bases outside the gene matches: 7. This CDR3 is built from 13 residues. Germline V gene sequence: CDR1 SGDLS, CDR2 YYNGEE. Stated time point: persistent/refractory GD, antithyroid drugs over 5 years with positive TRAb. PBMC RNA served as the TCR library source. This clonotype was found many times. Its cognate antigen is unknown. Assembly of TCR beta libraries relied on iRepertoire HTBI primers together with Arm-PCR of CDR3 regions. In the study's own analysis: Samples jointly harbored fewer than 70 TRBV and approximately 15 TRBJ segments. In TCRdb, the multiplex PCR reads were re-called with MiXCR into one record per CDR3 protein. None of the V and J calls come from the authors' own analysis; TCRdb made them. The sample contains about 470,000 distinct CDR3 sequences, less than 25% of which appear only once.

V gene TRBV9 combines with J gene TRBJ1-2; the match to TRBD1 covers 8 bases. Sample: peripheral blood mononuclear cells (PBMCs), taken when the disease was refractory, from a patient treated with antithyroid drugs. The sequence was obtained from a female donor with Graves disease. The CDR3 loop is CASSSTGDGGYTF. DNA of the CDR3: TGTGCCAGCAGCTCGACAGGGGACGGAGGCTACACCTTC.